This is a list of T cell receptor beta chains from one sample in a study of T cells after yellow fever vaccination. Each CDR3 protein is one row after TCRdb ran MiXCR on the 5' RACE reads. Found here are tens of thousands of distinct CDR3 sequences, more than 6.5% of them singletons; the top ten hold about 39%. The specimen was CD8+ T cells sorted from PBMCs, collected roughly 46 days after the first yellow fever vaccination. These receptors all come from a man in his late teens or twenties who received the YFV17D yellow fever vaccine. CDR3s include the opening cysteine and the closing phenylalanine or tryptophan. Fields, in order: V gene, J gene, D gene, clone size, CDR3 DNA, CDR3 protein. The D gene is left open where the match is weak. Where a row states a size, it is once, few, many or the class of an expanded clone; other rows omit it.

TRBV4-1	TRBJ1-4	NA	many	TGCGCCAGCAGACCCCCAGGGTATGGGGAAAAACTGTTTTTT	CASRPPGYGEKLFF
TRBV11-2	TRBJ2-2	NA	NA	TGTGCCAGCAGCTTAAGGGGAGAAGAGAGTGGGGAGCTGTTTTTT	CASSLRGEESGELFF
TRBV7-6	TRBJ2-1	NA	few	TGTGCCAGCAGCTTACGGGTGGGGAATGAGCAGTTCTTC	CASSLRVGNEQFF
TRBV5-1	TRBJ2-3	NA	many	TGCGCCAGCAGCTTGTGGGGGTCCTCCACAGATACGCAGTATTTT	CASSLWGSSTDTQYF
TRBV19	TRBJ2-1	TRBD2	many	TGTGCCAGTAGTTACGGGGGGTACTCCTACAATGAGCAGTTCTTC	CASSYGGYSYNEQFF
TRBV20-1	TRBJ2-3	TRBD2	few	TGCTGTGCTAAGCCCCCCGGGGGGACTAGCTTGCCAGATACGCAGTATTTT	CCAKPPGGTSLPDTQYF
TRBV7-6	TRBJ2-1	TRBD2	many	TGTGCCAGCAGTTATAGCGGGGGCCACTACAATGAGCAGTTCTTC	CASSYSGGHYNEQFF
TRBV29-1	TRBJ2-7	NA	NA	TGCAGCGTTGAACACCGAGGGGGGGAAATCCGCGAGCAGTACTTC	CSVEHRGGEIREQYF
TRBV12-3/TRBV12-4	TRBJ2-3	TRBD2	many	TGTGCCAGCAGTCCCGGGACTAGCGGGGGGGCCGGTCCAGATACGCAGTATTTT	CASSPGTSGGAGPDTQYF
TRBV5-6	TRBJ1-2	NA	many	TGTGCCAGCAGCTCTTCGCCCCTAGGTTCTAACTATGGCTACACCTTC	CASSSSPLGSNYGYTF
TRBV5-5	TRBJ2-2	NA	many	TGTGCCAGCAGCTTGGCAGGGTCGGCCGGGGAGCTGTTTTTT	CASSLAGSAGELFF
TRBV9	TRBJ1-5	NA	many	TGTGCCAGCAGCGTAGATACAGGAGGCAATCAGCCCCAGCATTTT	CASSVDTGGNQPQHF
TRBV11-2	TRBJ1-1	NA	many	TGTGCCAGCAGCTCCCAGAGCGGGGGCTACGATGAAGCTTTCTTT	CASSSQSGGYDEAFF
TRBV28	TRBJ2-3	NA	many	TGTGCCAGCAGCTGGCGGCCTAGCACAGATACGCAGTATTTT	CASSWRPSTDTQYF
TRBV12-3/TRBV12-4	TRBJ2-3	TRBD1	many	TGTGCCAGCAGTCATGCCGGGACAGGGTACGATACGCAGTATTTT	CASSHAGTGYDTQYF
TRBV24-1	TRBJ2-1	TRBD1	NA	TGTGCCACCAGTGATTCTAGGGACAGGGATTACAATGAGCAGTTCTTC	CATSDSRDRDYNEQFF
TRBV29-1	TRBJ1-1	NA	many	TGCAGCGTTGGGAAAATGAACACTGAAGCTTTCTTT	CSVGKMNTEAFF
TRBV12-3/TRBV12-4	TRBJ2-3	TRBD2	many	TGTGCCAGCAGGTTAGCGGGGGCCTATACAGATACGCAGTATTTT	CASRLAGAYTDTQYF
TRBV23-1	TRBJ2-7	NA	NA	TGCGCCAGCAGTCAAGCAAGACCAGCCTACGAGCAGTACTTC	CASSQARPAYEQYF
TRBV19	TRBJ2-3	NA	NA	TGTGCCAGTAGTCCCGGGGGCCTTGTGGGGGATACGCAGTATTTT	CASSPGGLVGDTQYF
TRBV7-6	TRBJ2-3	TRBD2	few	TGTGCCAGCTTAGCGGGGGACCAACCCAAATCAGATACGCAGTATTTT	CASLAGDQPKSDTQYF
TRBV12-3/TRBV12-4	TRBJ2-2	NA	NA	TGTGCCAGCAGTCCCCGGGACCCTTACACCGGGGAGCTGTTTTTT	CASSPRDPYTGELFF
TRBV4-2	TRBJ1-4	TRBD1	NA	TGTGCCAGCAGCCAAGATTCGGGAACAGGGGGTGAAAAACTGTTTTTT	CASSQDSGTGGEKLFF
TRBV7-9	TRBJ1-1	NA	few	TGTGCCAGCACCCTGAGGGAGGGCACTGAAGCTTTCTTT	CASTLREGTEAFF
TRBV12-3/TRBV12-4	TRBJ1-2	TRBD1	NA	TGTGCCAGCAGTACCCCCAGGGGGGTCCACTATGGCTACACCTTC	CASSTPRGVHYGYTF
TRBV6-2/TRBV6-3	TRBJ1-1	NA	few	TGTGCCAGCAGCTCCCTTTTATATCTGGGCACTGAAGCTTTCTTT	CASSSLLYLGTEAFF